A single T cell receptor beta chain is shown here with its context. The data originate from a study of STAT5B mutations in CD4+ large granular lymphocyte leukemia. CDR3 length: 15 residues. CDR1 and CDR2 from the germline V gene are SGHNT and YYREEE (reference sequence). V dropped 6 bases and J dropped 1; count of bases not matched to a gene: 4. The protocol was immunoSEQ multiplex PCR, while the TCRdb copy is restricted to in-frame clones and leaves out a portion. This table holds about 32,000 clones, roughly nine tenths found once. The sequence was collected from a human donor in good health. Sample: CD4+ T cells from blood buffy coats. V gene TRBV5-4 combines with J gene TRBJ2-6; 7 positions agree with TRBD1. The CDR3 sequence: CASNPTGSGANVLTF. In nucleotides, the CDR3 is TGTGCCAGCAACCCGACAGGGTCTGGGGCCAACGTCCTGACTTTC.